These T cell receptor beta chains were read from a single sample in a study of blood T cell repertoires in COVID-19. Measured with immunoSEQ multiplex PCR; TCRdb has only the in-frame clones, and not every one. This sample has roughly 230,000 clones; around 84% occur once, and the top ten carry around 0.97%. What was sequenced was peripheral blood. The receptors come from a man between 40 and 49 years old with acute or convalescent COVID-19. Each CDR3 is given with its conserved first and last residue. Each record gives: clone size, D gene, J gene, V gene, CDR3 DNA, CDR3 protein. D genes are given only for firm matches. Not every row has a clone size; where given, it reads once, few, many or a size class.

clone size: NA
D gene: NA
J gene: TRBJ2-1
V gene: TRBV2
CDR3 DNA: TGTGCCAGCACCGAGTATAATGAGCAGTTCTTC
CDR3 protein: CASTEYNEQFF

clone size: NA
D gene: NA
J gene: TRBJ2-5
V gene: TRBV14
CDR3 DNA: TGTGCCAGCAGCCAAGCCAACAAGGAGACCCAGTACTTC
CDR3 protein: CASSQANKETQYF

clone size: NA
D gene: NA
J gene: TRBJ2-3
V gene: TRBV7-8
CDR3 DNA: TGTGCCAGCAGCTCGGACAGTTGGATGGCAGATACGCAGTATTTT
CDR3 protein: CASSSDSWMADTQYF

clone size: NA
D gene: NA
J gene: TRBJ2-1
V gene: TRBV5-1
CDR3 DNA: TGCGCCAGCAGCTTGGTCGGGGGGCCTTACAATGAGCAGTTCTTC
CDR3 protein: CASSLVGGPYNEQFF

clone size: NA
D gene: TRBD1
J gene: TRBJ1-2
V gene: TRBV5-4
CDR3 DNA: TGTGCCAGCAGCCCGGGACGACAGGGACCTAACTATGGCTACACCTTC
CDR3 protein: CASSPGRQGPNYGYTF

clone size: NA
D gene: TRBD1
J gene: TRBJ1-2
V gene: TRBV6-5
CDR3 DNA: TGTGCCAGCAGTTACACGGGACAGGGGGGTAACTATGGCTACACCTTC
CDR3 protein: CASSYTGQGGNYGYTF

clone size: many
D gene: NA
J gene: TRBJ1-5
V gene: TRBV19
CDR3 DNA: TGTGCCAGTAGTATGTGGAGCTATCAGCCCCAGCATTTT
CDR3 protein: CASSMWSYQPQHF

clone size: NA
D gene: TRBD2
J gene: TRBJ2-2
V gene: TRBV3-1/TRBV3-2
CDR3 DNA: TGTGCCAGCAGCCAGACGGGGGGGCCGAAATTTTTAGCCGGGGAGCTGTTTTTT
CDR3 protein: CASSQTGGPKFLAGELFF

clone size: NA
D gene: NA
J gene: TRBJ1-1
V gene: TRBV15
CDR3 DNA: TGTGCCACCAGCAGAGCGGGGGAACTGACCCCTGAAGCTTTCTTT
CDR3 protein: CATSRAGELTPEAFF

clone size: NA
D gene: NA
J gene: TRBJ1-2
V gene: TRBV28
CDR3 DNA: TGTGCCAGCAGTCCCACTCACAGGGCGGAAGGCTACACCTTC
CDR3 protein: CASSPTHRAEGYTF

clone size: few
D gene: TRBD1
J gene: TRBJ2-1
V gene: TRBV10-3
CDR3 DNA: TGTGCCACTCGACCTGGGACAGGTACAGGGAATGAGCAGTTCTTC
CDR3 protein: CATRPGTGTGNEQFF

clone size: NA
D gene: TRBD1
J gene: TRBJ1-5
V gene: TRBV29-1
CDR3 DNA: TGCAGCGTTGCTGAGGGACAGGGTATTGTGGGTCAGCCCCAGCATTTT
CDR3 protein: CSVAEGQGIVGQPQHF

clone size: few
D gene: TRBD1
J gene: TRBJ1-2
V gene: TRBV18
CDR3 DNA: TGTGCCAGCTCACTCCTGGACAGGGACAATGGCTACACCTTC
CDR3 protein: CASSLLDRDNGYTF

clone size: NA
D gene: NA
J gene: TRBJ1-6
V gene: TRBV2
CDR3 DNA: TGTGCCAGCAGTGAAGTTTGGTGGGGCGAATCACCCCTCCACTTT
CDR3 protein: CASSEVWWGESPLHF

clone size: NA
D gene: TRBD2
J gene: TRBJ2-1
V gene: TRBV7-2
CDR3 DNA: TGTGCCAGCAGCCGTTCGGGGGGACACAATGAGCAGTTCTTC
CDR3 protein: CASSRSGGHNEQFF

clone size: NA
D gene: NA
J gene: TRBJ1-3
V gene: TRBV18
CDR3 DNA: TGTGCCAGCTCACCGGGGCAGTCCCTCTCTGGAAACACCATATATTTT
CDR3 protein: CASSPGQSLSGNTIYF

clone size: NA
D gene: TRBD1
J gene: TRBJ1-5
V gene: TRBV10-2
CDR3 DNA: TGCGCCAGCGCCCAGGGGGCCAATCAGCCCCAGCATTTT
CDR3 protein: CASAQGANQPQHF

clone size: NA
D gene: NA
J gene: TRBJ2-1
V gene: TRBV6-5
CDR3 DNA: TGTGCCAGCTTCTCTTGGGAGACGACCATTGAGCAGTTCTTC
CDR3 protein: CASFSWETTIEQFF

clone size: NA
D gene: TRBD2
J gene: TRBJ2-2
V gene: TRBV5-5
CDR3 DNA: TGTGCCAGCAGCTACTGGACTAGCGGGGGGCCTAAGAACACCGGGGAGCTGTTTTTT
CDR3 protein: CASSYWTSGGPKNTGELFF

clone size: NA
D gene: TRBD1
J gene: TRBJ2-5
V gene: TRBV11-3
CDR3 DNA: TGTGCCAGCAGCCACAGGGGAAAGCAAGAGACCCAGTACTTC
CDR3 protein: CASSHRGKQETQYF

clone size: NA
D gene: NA
J gene: TRBJ2-2
V gene: TRBV6-1
CDR3 DNA: TGTGCCAGCAGTGAATACAGGAACACCGGGGAGCTGTTTTTT
CDR3 protein: CASSEYRNTGELFF

clone size: NA
D gene: TRBD1
J gene: TRBJ1-2
V gene: TRBV7-3
CDR3 DNA: TGTGCCAGCAGCCCTGGGACAGAATATGGCTACACCTTC
CDR3 protein: CASSPGTEYGYTF

clone size: NA
D gene: NA
J gene: TRBJ1-2
V gene: TRBV24-1
CDR3 DNA: TGTGCCACCAGTGATTTACGCCGTGGTTGGGCTTTCTATGGCTACACCTTC
CDR3 protein: CATSDLRRGWAFYGYTF

clone size: NA
D gene: NA
J gene: TRBJ2-1
V gene: TRBV12-3/TRBV12-4
CDR3 DNA: TGTGCCAGCAGCGTTGGAGGATTCAATGAGCAGTTCTTC
CDR3 protein: CASSVGGFNEQFF

clone size: once
D gene: NA
J gene: TRBJ1-4
V gene: TRBV19
CDR3 DNA: TGTGCCAGTCAAGGCGGGTATAATGAAAAACTGTTTTTT
CDR3 protein: CASQGGYNEKLFF

clone size: NA
D gene: TRBD1
J gene: TRBJ2-3
V gene: TRBV19
CDR3 DNA: TGTGCCAGTAGCCAGAGGACAGGGTGGCCAGATACGCAGTATTTT
CDR3 protein: CASSQRTGWPDTQYF

clone size: NA
D gene: TRBD2
J gene: TRBJ2-3
V gene: TRBV6-2/TRBV6-3
CDR3 DNA: TGTGCCAGCAGTCCCGTAACTAGCGGGCTCACAGATACGCAGTATTTT
CDR3 protein: CASSPVTSGLTDTQYF

clone size: NA
D gene: NA
J gene: TRBJ1-2
V gene: TRBV3-1/TRBV3-2
CDR3 DNA: TGTGCCAGCAGCCAACATCTTGTCGGAGCTGGCTACACCTTC
CDR3 protein: CASSQHLVGAGYTF

clone size: NA
D gene: NA
J gene: TRBJ2-7
V gene: TRBV4-1
CDR3 DNA: TGCGCCAGCAGCCTTGACTTCCAATCCGAGCAGTACTTC
CDR3 protein: CASSLDFQSEQYF

clone size: NA
D gene: TRBD1
J gene: TRBJ2-1
V gene: TRBV5-8
CDR3 DNA: TGTGCCAGCAGCCCGGGACAGGGGGCCTTGGAGCAGTTCTTC
CDR3 protein: CASSPGQGALEQFF

clone size: once
D gene: TRBD1
J gene: TRBJ2-2
V gene: TRBV7-7
CDR3 DNA: TGTGCCAGCAGCAATCGACAGGGGGCGGACACCGGGGAGCTGTTTTTT
CDR3 protein: CASSNRQGADTGELFF

clone size: once
D gene: TRBD1
J gene: TRBJ2-2
V gene: TRBV6-5
CDR3 DNA: TGTGCCAGCAGTCCACAGGGGCCCGGGGAGCTGTTTTTT
CDR3 protein: CASSPQGPGELFF

clone size: NA
D gene: NA
J gene: TRBJ2-2
V gene: TRBV10-3
CDR3 DNA: TGTGCCATCAGGGACTCCGAGAGCACCGGGGAGCTGTTTTTT
CDR3 protein: CAIRDSESTGELFF

clone size: NA
D gene: TRBD1
J gene: TRBJ1-2
V gene: TRBV2
CDR3 DNA: TGTGCCAGCGGCGGCATGGGACAGCCCGTCGGGGATAACTATGGCTACACCTTC
CDR3 protein: CASGGMGQPVGDNYGYTF

clone size: NA
D gene: NA
J gene: TRBJ1-2
V gene: TRBV7-2
CDR3 DNA: TGTGCCAGCAGCTTAAACGGACAGATTCCCTCGGGCTACACCTTC
CDR3 protein: CASSLNGQIPSGYTF

clone size: once
D gene: NA
J gene: TRBJ1-5
V gene: TRBV2
CDR3 DNA: TGTGCCAGCAGTCTGGCAGACAATCAGCCCCAGCATTTT
CDR3 protein: CASSLADNQPQHF

clone size: NA
D gene: NA
J gene: TRBJ1-1
V gene: TRBV18
CDR3 DNA: TGTGCCAGCTCACCACCGGTTTGGGGCACGAACACTGAAGCTTTCTTT
CDR3 protein: CASSPPVWGTNTEAFF

clone size: NA
D gene: TRBD2
J gene: TRBJ2-7
V gene: TRBV5-1
CDR3 DNA: TGCGCCAGCAGCTTGCCCCCTTGGGACTACACATCTTCCTACGAGCAGTACTTC
CDR3 protein: CASSLPPWDYTSSYEQYF

clone size: NA
D gene: NA
J gene: TRBJ1-5
V gene: TRBV5-1
CDR3 DNA: TGCGCCAGCAGCTTTGACAGTACTAATCAGCCCCAGCATTTT
CDR3 protein: CASSFDSTNQPQHF

clone size: few
D gene: TRBD1
J gene: TRBJ2-7
V gene: TRBV2
CDR3 DNA: TGTGCCAGCAGTCCCGGGACAGGGGCCTACGAGCAGTACTTC
CDR3 protein: CASSPGTGAYEQYF

clone size: NA
D gene: NA
J gene: TRBJ1-3
V gene: TRBV28
CDR3 DNA: TGTGCCAGCAGTTTAACGGGTGCGGGAAACACCATATATTTT
CDR3 protein: CASSLTGAGNTIYF

clone size: NA
D gene: NA
J gene: TRBJ1-3
V gene: TRBV9
CDR3 DNA: TGTGCCAGCAGCGGCCCCCCCCGGGACTCTGGAAACACCATATATTTT
CDR3 protein: CASSGPPRDSGNTIYF

clone size: few
D gene: TRBD1
J gene: TRBJ1-2
V gene: TRBV7-3
CDR3 DNA: TGTGCCAGCAGCGCGTCGGGGACAGTCTATGGCTACACCTTC
CDR3 protein: CASSASGTVYGYTF

clone size: NA
D gene: NA
J gene: TRBJ1-2
V gene: TRBV7-6
CDR3 DNA: TGTGCCACCCGCCGAATCCAAACTTACCATGGCTACACCTTC
CDR3 protein: CATRRIQTYHGYTF

clone size: NA
D gene: TRBD1
J gene: TRBJ2-1
V gene: TRBV20-1
CDR3 DNA: TGCAGTGCTAGTGGGGGACAGCCTAAACAGTTCTTC
CDR3 protein: CSASGGQPKQFF

clone size: NA
D gene: NA
J gene: TRBJ1-4
V gene: TRBV7-2
CDR3 DNA: TGTGCCAGCAGCCTAATAGGCGGTGCGACTAATGAAAAACTGTTTTTT
CDR3 protein: CASSLIGGATNEKLFF

clone size: few
D gene: TRBD1
J gene: TRBJ1-2
V gene: TRBV5-1
CDR3 DNA: TGCGCCAGCAGCTTGGGACAGGGCGATGGCTACACCTTC
CDR3 protein: CASSLGQGDGYTF

clone size: NA
D gene: NA
J gene: TRBJ1-1
V gene: TRBV19
CDR3 DNA: TGTGCCAGTAGTACCCCCGTGGCCGCGCGGACTGAAGCTTTCTTT
CDR3 protein: CASSTPVAARTEAFF

clone size: few
D gene: NA
J gene: TRBJ1-3
V gene: TRBV5-7
CDR3 DNA: TGTGCCAGCAGCTTGTTCCCAGGGGAAAACACCATATATTTT
CDR3 protein: CASSLFPGENTIYF

clone size: NA
D gene: TRBD1
J gene: TRBJ2-3
V gene: TRBV28
CDR3 DNA: TGTGCCAGCAGTCCCGGGGACAGGGCAACCGAGACGCAGTATTTT
CDR3 protein: CASSPGDRATETQYF

clone size: NA
D gene: TRBD1
J gene: TRBJ2-2
V gene: TRBV5-1
CDR3 DNA: TGCGCCAGCAGAGCGACAGGGGGAATTGACACCGGGGAGCTGTTTTTT
CDR3 protein: CASRATGGIDTGELFF

clone size: NA
D gene: TRBD1
J gene: TRBJ1-3
V gene: TRBV7-9
CDR3 DNA: TGTGCCAGCAGCTTTACCGGGACAGCTGGAAACACCATATATTTT
CDR3 protein: CASSFTGTAGNTIYF

clone size: NA
D gene: NA
J gene: TRBJ2-7
V gene: TRBV4-1
CDR3 DNA: TGCGCCAGCAGCCAAGCTGAGGGATCCTACGAGCAGTACTTC
CDR3 protein: CASSQAEGSYEQYF

clone size: NA
D gene: NA
J gene: TRBJ1-3
V gene: TRBV4-1
CDR3 DNA: TGCGCCAGCAGCGTCCAAAACCTCGTCGGGATCGGAAACACCATATATTTT
CDR3 protein: CASSVQNLVGIGNTIYF

clone size: NA
D gene: NA
J gene: TRBJ2-2
V gene: TRBV9
CDR3 DNA: TGTGCCAGCGGCCCCCCGGGGACGAACACCGGGGAGCTGTTTTTT
CDR3 protein: CASGPPGTNTGELFF

clone size: NA
D gene: NA
J gene: TRBJ1-5
V gene: TRBV30
CDR3 DNA: TGTGCCTGGAGTCGGGACACTTTTAGCAATCAGCCCCAGCATTTT
CDR3 protein: CAWSRDTFSNQPQHF

clone size: NA
D gene: TRBD1
J gene: TRBJ1-5
V gene: TRBV7-2
CDR3 DNA: TGTGCCAGCAGCTCGGGACAGGGGATCCAGCCCCAGCATTTT
CDR3 protein: CASSSGQGIQPQHF

clone size: once
D gene: TRBD2
J gene: TRBJ2-5
V gene: TRBV28
CDR3 DNA: TGTGCCAGCACCCGCGGGGGGCTAGAGACCCAGTACTTC
CDR3 protein: CASTRGGLETQYF